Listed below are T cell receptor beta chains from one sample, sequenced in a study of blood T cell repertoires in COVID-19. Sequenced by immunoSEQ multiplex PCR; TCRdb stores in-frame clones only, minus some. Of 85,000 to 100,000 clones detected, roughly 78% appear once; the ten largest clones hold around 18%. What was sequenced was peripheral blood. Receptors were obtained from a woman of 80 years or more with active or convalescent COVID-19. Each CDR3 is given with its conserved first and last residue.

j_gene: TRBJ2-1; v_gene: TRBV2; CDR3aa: CASSKQGANRYNEQFF
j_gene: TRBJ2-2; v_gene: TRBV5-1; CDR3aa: CASRRDETGELFF
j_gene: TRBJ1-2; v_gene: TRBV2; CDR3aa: CASPISTGLNYGYTF
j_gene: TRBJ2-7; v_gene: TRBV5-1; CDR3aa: CASSEGLAANSYEQYF
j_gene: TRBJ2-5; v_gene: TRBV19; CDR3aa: CASTPGGAETQYF
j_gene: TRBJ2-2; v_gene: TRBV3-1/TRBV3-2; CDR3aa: CASSFRGSGRAGELFF
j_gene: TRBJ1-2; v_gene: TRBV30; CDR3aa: CAWMSRFTYGYTF
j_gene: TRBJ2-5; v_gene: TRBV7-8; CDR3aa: CASSLDPKYRGQETQYF
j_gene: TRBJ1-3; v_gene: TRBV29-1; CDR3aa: CSDPGPSGNTIYF
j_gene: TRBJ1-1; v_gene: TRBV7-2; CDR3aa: CASSSYNTEAFF
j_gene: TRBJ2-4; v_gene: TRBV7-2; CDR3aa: CASSSTGTGSGAKNIQYF
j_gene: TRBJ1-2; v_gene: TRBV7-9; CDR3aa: CASSPDGEYGYTF
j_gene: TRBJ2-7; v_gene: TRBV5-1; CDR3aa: CASSLVPSGLAEYEQYF
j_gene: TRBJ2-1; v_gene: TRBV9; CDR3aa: CASSVGEGEALGEQFF
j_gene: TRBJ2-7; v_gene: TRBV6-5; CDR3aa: CASSYSRASYEQYF
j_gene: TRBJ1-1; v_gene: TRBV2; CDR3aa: CASSSGREAFF
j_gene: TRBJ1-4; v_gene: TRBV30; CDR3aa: CAWSPGGGLNEKLFF
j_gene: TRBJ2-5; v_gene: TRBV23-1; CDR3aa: CASSPRTGGPETQYF
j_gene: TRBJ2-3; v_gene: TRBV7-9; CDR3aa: CASSYRDRGTDTQYF
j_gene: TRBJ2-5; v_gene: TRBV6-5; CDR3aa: CASSYSGQGGETQYF
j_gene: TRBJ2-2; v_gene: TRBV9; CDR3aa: CASSPQDRLPGELFF
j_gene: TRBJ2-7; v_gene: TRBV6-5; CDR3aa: CASSYSTVGKVYEQYF
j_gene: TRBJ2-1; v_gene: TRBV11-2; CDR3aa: CASSLGLSNEQFF
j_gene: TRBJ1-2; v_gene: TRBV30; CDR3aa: CAWGRGPSYGYTF
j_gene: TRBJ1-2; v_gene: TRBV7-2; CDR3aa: CASSPPAAGARSYGYTF
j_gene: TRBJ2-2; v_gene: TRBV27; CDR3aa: CASSPLDRGHTGELFF
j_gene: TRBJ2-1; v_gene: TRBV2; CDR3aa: CASSDHQRTYNEQFF
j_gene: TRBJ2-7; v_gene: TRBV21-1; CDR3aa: CASSKAHRVSYEQYF
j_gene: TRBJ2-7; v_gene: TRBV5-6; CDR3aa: CASSFRQGYEQYF
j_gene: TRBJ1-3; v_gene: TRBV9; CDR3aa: CASSVASNRGISGNTIYF
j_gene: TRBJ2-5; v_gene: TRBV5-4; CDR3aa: CASSLADRAETQYF
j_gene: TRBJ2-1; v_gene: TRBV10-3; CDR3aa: CAISEAGDEQFF